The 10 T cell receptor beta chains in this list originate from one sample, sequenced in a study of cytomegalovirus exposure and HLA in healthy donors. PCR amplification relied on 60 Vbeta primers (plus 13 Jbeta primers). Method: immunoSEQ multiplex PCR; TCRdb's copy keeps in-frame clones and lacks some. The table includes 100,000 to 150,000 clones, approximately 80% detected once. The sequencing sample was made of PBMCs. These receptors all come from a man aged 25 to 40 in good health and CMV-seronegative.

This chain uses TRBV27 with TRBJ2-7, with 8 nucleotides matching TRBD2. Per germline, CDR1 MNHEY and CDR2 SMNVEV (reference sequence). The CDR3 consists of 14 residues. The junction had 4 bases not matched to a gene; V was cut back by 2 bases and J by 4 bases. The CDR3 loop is CASSLTSGGYEQYF. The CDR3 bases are TGTGCCAGCAGTTTAACTAGCGGAGGTTACGAGCAGTACTTC.

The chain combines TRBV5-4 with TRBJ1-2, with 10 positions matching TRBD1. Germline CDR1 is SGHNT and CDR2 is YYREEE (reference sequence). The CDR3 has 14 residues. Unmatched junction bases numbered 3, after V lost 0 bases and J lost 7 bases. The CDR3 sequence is CASSLVGTGAGYTF. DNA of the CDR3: TGTGCCAGCAGCTTGGTGGGGACAGGGGCTGGCTACACCTTC.

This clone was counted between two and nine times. The CDR3 is CASSLGLDYEQYF. The CDR3, as DNA: TGTGCCAGTAGTCTGGGACTAGACTACGAGCAGTACTTC. The genes are TRBV19 and TRBJ2-7, with TRBD2 matching over 8 bases. The CDR3 has 13 amino acids. From germline, CDR1 is LNHDA and CDR2 SQIVND (reference sequence). Trimming removed 5 bases from V and 3 bases from J; junction bases left unmatched: 3.

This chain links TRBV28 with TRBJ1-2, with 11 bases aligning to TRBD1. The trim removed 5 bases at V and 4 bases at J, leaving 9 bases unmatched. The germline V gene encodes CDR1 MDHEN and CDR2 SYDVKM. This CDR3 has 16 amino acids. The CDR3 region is CASSPFRTGGAYGYTF. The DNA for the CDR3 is TGTGCCAGCAGTCCCTTCAGGACAGGGGGCGCCTATGGCTACACCTTC.

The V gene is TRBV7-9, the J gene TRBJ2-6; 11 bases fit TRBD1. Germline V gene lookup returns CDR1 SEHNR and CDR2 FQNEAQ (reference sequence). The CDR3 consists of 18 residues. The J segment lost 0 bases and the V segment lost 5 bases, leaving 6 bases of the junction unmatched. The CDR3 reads CASSPGQGGYSGANVLTF. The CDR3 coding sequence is TGTGCCAGCAGCCCGGGACAGGGGGGCTACTCTGGGGCCAACGTCCTGACTTTC.

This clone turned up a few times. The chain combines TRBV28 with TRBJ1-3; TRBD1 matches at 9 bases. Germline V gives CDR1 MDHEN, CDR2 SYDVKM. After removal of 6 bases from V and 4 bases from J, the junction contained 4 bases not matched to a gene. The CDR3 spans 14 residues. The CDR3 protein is CASRPGTGGNTIYF. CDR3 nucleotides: TGTGCCAGCAGACCCGGGACAGGGGGAAACACCATATATTTT.

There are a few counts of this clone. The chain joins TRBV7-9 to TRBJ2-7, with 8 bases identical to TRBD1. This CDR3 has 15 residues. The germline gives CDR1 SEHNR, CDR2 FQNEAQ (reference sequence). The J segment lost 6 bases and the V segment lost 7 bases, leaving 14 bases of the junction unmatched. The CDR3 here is CASTWGQGAMGEQYF. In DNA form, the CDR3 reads TGTGCCAGCACCTGGGGGCAGGGGGCAATGGGCGAGCAGTACTTC.

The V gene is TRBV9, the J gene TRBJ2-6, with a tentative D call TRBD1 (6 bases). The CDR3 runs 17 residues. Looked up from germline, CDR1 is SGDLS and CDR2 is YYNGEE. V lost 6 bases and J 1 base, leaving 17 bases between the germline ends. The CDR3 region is CASTPRGGWSGANVLTF. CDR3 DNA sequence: TGTGCCAGCACCCCCAGAGGGGGATGGTCTGGGGCCAACGTCCTGACTTTC.

The chain's CDR3 is CASSLLDGTEGGELFF. CDR3 bases: TGTGCCAGCAGCCTCCTCGACGGGACAGAGGGCGGGGAGCTGTTTTTT. The chain joins TRBV5-4 to TRBJ2-2; 7 bases align to TRBD1. CDR1 is SGHNT and CDR2 is YYREEE in the germline V gene (reference sequence). The junction had 13 bases not matched to a gene; V was cut back by 4 bases and J by 7 bases. The CDR3 loop spans 16 amino acids.

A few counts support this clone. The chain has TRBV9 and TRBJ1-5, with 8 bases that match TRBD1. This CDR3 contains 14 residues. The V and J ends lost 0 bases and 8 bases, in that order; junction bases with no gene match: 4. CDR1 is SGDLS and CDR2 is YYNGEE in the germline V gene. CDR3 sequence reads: CASSVGGGQEPQHF. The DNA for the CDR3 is TGTGCCAGCAGCGTAGGAGGGGGACAGGAGCCCCAGCATTTT.